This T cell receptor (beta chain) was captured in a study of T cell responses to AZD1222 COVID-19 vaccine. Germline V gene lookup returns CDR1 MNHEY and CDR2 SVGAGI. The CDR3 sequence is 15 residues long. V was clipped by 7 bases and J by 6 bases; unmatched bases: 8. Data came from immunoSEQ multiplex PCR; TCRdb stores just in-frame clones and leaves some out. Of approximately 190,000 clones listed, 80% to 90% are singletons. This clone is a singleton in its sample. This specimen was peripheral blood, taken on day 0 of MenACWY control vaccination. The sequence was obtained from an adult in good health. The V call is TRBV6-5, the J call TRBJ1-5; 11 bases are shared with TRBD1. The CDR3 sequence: CASIGDRGWAQPQHF. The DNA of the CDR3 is TGTGCCAGCATCGGGGACAGGGGGTGGGCTCAGCCCCAGCATTTT.